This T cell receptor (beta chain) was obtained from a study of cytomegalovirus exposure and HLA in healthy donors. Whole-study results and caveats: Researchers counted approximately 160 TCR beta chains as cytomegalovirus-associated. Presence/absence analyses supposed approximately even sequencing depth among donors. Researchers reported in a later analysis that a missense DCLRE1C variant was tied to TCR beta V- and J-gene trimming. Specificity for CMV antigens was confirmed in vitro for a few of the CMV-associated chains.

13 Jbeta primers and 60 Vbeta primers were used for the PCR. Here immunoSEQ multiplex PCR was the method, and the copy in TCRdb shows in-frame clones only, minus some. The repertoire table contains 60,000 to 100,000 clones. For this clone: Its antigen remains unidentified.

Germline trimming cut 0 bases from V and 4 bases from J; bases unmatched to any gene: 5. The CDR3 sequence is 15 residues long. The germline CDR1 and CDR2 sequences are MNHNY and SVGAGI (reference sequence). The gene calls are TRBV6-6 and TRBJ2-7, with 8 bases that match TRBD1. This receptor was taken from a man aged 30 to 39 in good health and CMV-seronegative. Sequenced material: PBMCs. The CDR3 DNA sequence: TGTGCCAGCAGTTACTCGACAGGGGCTAAGTACGAGCAGTACTTC. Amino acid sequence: CASSYSTGAKYEQYF.